This is a list of T cell receptor beta chains from one sample in a study of blood T cell repertoires in COVID-19. Here immunoSEQ multiplex PCR was the method, and the copy in TCRdb shows in-frame clones only, minus some. The sample lists 220,000 or so clones; about 83% were seen once. Sequences were obtained from PBMCs or T cells enriched from blood (not recorded which). These receptors all come from a woman in her fifties or sixties who had recovered from COVID-19. CDR3s include the opening cysteine and the closing phenylalanine or tryptophan. The D gene is left open where the match is weak. Clone size is shown for a subset of rows, as once, few, many or a class of expanded clone.

cdr3_nt | cdr3_aa | j_call | v_call | d_call | clone_size
TGCGCCAGCAGCCGGGGCGGGACCTCCTACAATGAGCAGTTCTTC | CASSRGGTSYNEQFF | TRBJ2-1 | TRBV4-3 | . | once
TGTGCCAGCAGCTTACTACAGGATGGGGGCTACACCTTC | CASSLLQDGGYTF | TRBJ1-2 | TRBV7-8 | . | .
TGTGCCAGCAGTTCCCGGACAGGGGAATACGAGCAGTACTTC | CASSSRTGEYEQYF | TRBJ2-7 | TRBV27 | TRBD1 | .
TGTGCCAGCAGATCGGTCGGACTAGCGGACCTCAATACGCAGTATTTT | CASRSVGLADLNTQYF | TRBJ2-3 | TRBV27 | TRBD2 | .
TGTGCCAGCAGGGGCAGGGCTACTAACTATGGCTACACCTTC | CASRGRATNYGYTF | TRBJ1-2 | TRBV2 | . | .
TGTGCCAGCAGCCCTACCCGGACAGACACCGGGGAGCTGTTTTTT | CASSPTRTDTGELFF | TRBJ2-2 | TRBV3-1/TRBV3-2 | . | .
TGTGCAACCGGGTTGACCACAACTAATGAAAAACTGTTTTTT | CATGLTTTNEKLFF | TRBJ1-4 | TRBV28 | . | few
TGTGCCAGCCGGGAGGAGGGGTACACTGAAGCTTTCTTT | CASREEGYTEAFF | TRBJ1-1 | TRBV7-2 | . | .
TGTGCCAGCAGCTTAGTTGGGCAGGCCGTCACCGGGGAGCTGTTTTTT | CASSLVGQAVTGELFF | TRBJ2-2 | TRBV7-2 | . | once
TGTGCCAGCAGCCCGGGACCGCGGCAGGGGGTTACTACTAGCACAGATACGCAGTATTTT | CASSPGPRQGVTTSTDTQYF | TRBJ2-3 | TRBV7-6 | TRBD1 | .
TGTGCCTGGGCCCGACAGGGGAACACTGAAGCTTTCTTT | CAWARQGNTEAFF | TRBJ1-1 | TRBV30 | TRBD1 | .
TGTGCCAGCAGCTTGGACAGCTTCTATGGCTACACCTTC | CASSLDSFYGYTF | TRBJ1-2 | TRBV5-8 | . | .
TGTGCCTGGAGTGTCGTTCGGCCAGGGCGCAATCAGCCCCAGCATTTT | CAWSVVRPGRNQPQHF | TRBJ1-5 | TRBV30 | . | .
TGTGCCAGCAGTGAGAGAGAGCTGTTTTTT | CASSERELFF | TRBJ2-2 | TRBV2 | . | once
TGTGCCAGCAGTTACTCGACTAGCGGGGGAGAGACCCAGTACTTC | CASSYSTSGGETQYF | TRBJ2-5 | TRBV6-2/TRBV6-3 | TRBD2 | .
TGCGCCAGCAGCCAAGATCGGGGGGCTTTTGAAAAACTGTTTTTT | CASSQDRGAFEKLFF | TRBJ1-4 | TRBV4-1 | . | .
TGCGCCAGCAGCCAAGATGCAGGGGGATCGAATTCACCCCTCCACTTT | CASSQDAGGSNSPLHF | TRBJ1-6 | TRBV4-3 | TRBD1 | .
TGTGCCAGCAGCTCGTACTCTAGCGGTAGCACAGATACGCAGTATTTT | CASSSYSSGSTDTQYF | TRBJ2-3 | TRBV11-3 | TRBD2 | .
TGTGCCAGCAGCGAGGCGGAGCGGATGAACACTGAAGCTTTCTTT | CASSEAERMNTEAFF | TRBJ1-1 | TRBV2 | . | .
TGTGCCAGCAGCTTGGCAGGATTTGGAAACACCATATATTTT | CASSLAGFGNTIYF | TRBJ1-3 | TRBV7-8 | . | once
TGTGCCAGCAGTAGACCAAGACAGGGGGCTGGCTATGGCTACACCTTC | CASSRPRQGAGYGYTF | TRBJ1-2 | TRBV28 | TRBD1 | .
TGTGCCAGCAGCTTGGCGGAGCTTGGCGATGAGCAGTTCTTC | CASSLAELGDEQFF | TRBJ2-1 | TRBV11-2 | . | .
TGTGCCAGCAGCCCGGGACTAGCGGGGGTGGAGCAGTACTTC | CASSPGLAGVEQYF | TRBJ2-7 | TRBV5-4 | TRBD2 | .
TGTGCCAGCACGAGACCTGGGCTAAATGAAAAACTGTTTTTT | CASTRPGLNEKLFF | TRBJ1-4 | TRBV28 | . | .
TGCGCCAGCAGCCAAGTTTCCTCAGATACGCAGTATTTT | CASSQVSSDTQYF | TRBJ2-3 | TRBV4-3 | . | .
TGTGCCTGGAACAGGGAAGCTGGAAACACCATATATTTT | CAWNREAGNTIYF | TRBJ1-3 | TRBV30 | . | .
TGTGCCATCAGCGACCCTGCCTCGCGGGGCTACGAGCAGTACTTC | CAISDPASRGYEQYF | TRBJ2-7 | TRBV10-3 | . | .
TGTGCCAGCAGTGAAAGGGGGGGTAACTATGGCTACACCTTC | CASSERGGNYGYTF | TRBJ1-2 | TRBV25-1 | . | .
TGTGCCAGCAGAAAAGGCGGGAGCGGGACAGATACGCAGTATTTT | CASRKGGSGTDTQYF | TRBJ2-3 | TRBV6-5 | TRBD2 | .
TGCGCCAGCAGCTTGGAAGCGGGAAAACTGTTTTTT | CASSLEAGKLFF | TRBJ1-4 | TRBV5-1 | . | .
TGTGCCAGCTCCCAGGCGAACTATGGCTACACCTTC | CASSQANYGYTF | TRBJ1-2 | TRBV18 | . | .
TGTGCCAGCAGCTTAGGGCCAGGAAAAGAGACCCAGTACTTC | CASSLGPGKETQYF | TRBJ2-5 | TRBV7-8 | . | once
TGTGCCAGCAGCTCCCTCTCCCTCTATGGCTACACCTTC | CASSSLSLYGYTF | TRBJ1-2 | TRBV6-2/TRBV6-3 | . | .
TGTGCCAGCAGTCCTACCAGGGGCGAAGGAAACACCATATATTTT | CASSPTRGEGNTIYF | TRBJ1-3 | TRBV27 | . | .
TGCGCCAGCAGCCAAGACCCGGGAGACACAGATACGCAGTATTTT | CASSQDPGDTDTQYF | TRBJ2-3 | TRBV4-1 | . | .
TGTGCCAGCAGCGTAAGGGGCGGTGAAGCTTTCTTT | CASSVRGGEAFF | TRBJ1-1 | TRBV9 | . | .
TGTGCCAGCTCACCTAAAACCGGACAGGGGAGCTATGGCTACACCTTC | CASSPKTGQGSYGYTF | TRBJ1-2 | TRBV18 | TRBD1 | .
TGTGCCAGCAGCCCCGCCGGGACAGGGAACTATGGCTACACCTTC | CASSPAGTGNYGYTF | TRBJ1-2 | TRBV5-4 | TRBD1 | .
TGTGCCAGCAGCCAACAAGAGACCCAGTACTTC | CASSQQETQYF | TRBJ2-5 | TRBV7-9 | . | .
TGCAGCGTTGAAGATCGAGGGAGCCACTATGGCTACACCTTC | CSVEDRGSHYGYTF | TRBJ1-2 | TRBV29-1 | . | .
TGTGCCACCTATGGAGGGGCCTATGGCTACACCTTC | CATYGGAYGYTF | TRBJ1-2 | TRBV7-9 | . | .
TGTGCCAGCAGCTTAGGGGGGTGGGGACAGCCCAGGGCCCAGTACTTC | CASSLGGWGQPRAQYF | TRBJ2-5 | TRBV7-2 | TRBD1 | .
TGTGCCAGCTCACCCTTACAGGGGCAGAACACTGAAGCTTTCTTT | CASSPLQGQNTEAFF | TRBJ1-1 | TRBV18 | TRBD1 | once
TGTGCCAGCAGCTTACAGTCAGGGGCCGGCCAGCCCCAGCATTTT | CASSLQSGAGQPQHF | TRBJ1-5 | TRBV7-2 | . | .
TGTGCCATCGGGGGGAGCACAGATACGCAGTATTTT | CAIGGSTDTQYF | TRBJ2-3 | TRBV10-3 | . | .
TGTGCCTGGAGTGAATGGGGCTCCAACTATGGCTACACCTTC | CAWSEWGSNYGYTF | TRBJ1-2 | TRBV30 | . | .
TGCGCCAGCAGACCAAGGGAGGCCGGTAATTCACCCCTCCACTTT | CASRPREAGNSPLHF | TRBJ1-6 | TRBV4-1 | . | .
TGCGCCAGCAGCCGAGACGGACAGACAAACTATGGCTACACCTTC | CASSRDGQTNYGYTF | TRBJ1-2 | TRBV4-1 | . | .